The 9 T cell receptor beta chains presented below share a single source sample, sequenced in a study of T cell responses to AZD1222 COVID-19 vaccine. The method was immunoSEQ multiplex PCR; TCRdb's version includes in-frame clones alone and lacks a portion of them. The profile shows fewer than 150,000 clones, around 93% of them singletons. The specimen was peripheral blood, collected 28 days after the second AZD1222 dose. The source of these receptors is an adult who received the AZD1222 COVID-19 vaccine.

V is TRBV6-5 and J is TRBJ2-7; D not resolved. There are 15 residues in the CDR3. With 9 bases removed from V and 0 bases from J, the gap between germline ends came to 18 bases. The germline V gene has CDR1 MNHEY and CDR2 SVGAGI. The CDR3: CASKPPGPSSYEQYF. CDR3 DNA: TGTGCCAGTAAACCCCCGGGCCCTAGCTCCTACGAGCAGTACTTC.

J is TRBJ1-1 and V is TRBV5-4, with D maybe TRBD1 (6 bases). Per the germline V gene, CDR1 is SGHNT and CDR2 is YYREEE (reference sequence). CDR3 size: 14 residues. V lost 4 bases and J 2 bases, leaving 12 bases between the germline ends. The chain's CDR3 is CASSRQDLNTEAFF. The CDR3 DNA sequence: TGTGCCAGCAGCCGACAGGACCTAAACACTGAAGCTTTCTTT.

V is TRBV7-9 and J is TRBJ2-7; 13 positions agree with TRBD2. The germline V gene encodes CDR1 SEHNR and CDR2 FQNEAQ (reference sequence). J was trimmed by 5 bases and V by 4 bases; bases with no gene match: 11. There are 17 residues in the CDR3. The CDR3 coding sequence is TGTGCCAGCAGCTCCACTAGCGGGAGGGCCCCTGGGGACGAGCAGTACTTC. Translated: CASSSTSGRAPGDEQYF. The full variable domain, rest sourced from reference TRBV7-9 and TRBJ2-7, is DTGVSQNPRHKITKRGQNVTFRCDPISEHNRLYWYRQTLGQGPEFLTYFQNEAQLEKSRLLSDRFSAERPKGSFSTLEIQRTEQGDSAMYLCASSSTSGRAPGDEQYFGPGTRLTVT.

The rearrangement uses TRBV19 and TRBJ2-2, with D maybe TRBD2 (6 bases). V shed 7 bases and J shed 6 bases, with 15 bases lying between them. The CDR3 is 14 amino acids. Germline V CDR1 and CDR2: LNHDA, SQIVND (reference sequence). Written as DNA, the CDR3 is TGTGCCAGTATGACAGTCGGGGGTTCCGGGGAGCTGTTTTTT. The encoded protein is CASMTVGGSGELFF.

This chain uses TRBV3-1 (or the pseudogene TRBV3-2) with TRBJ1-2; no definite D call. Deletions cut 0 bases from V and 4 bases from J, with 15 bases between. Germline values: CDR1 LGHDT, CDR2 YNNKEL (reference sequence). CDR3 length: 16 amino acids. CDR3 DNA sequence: TGTGCCAGCAGCCAAGATTCCGGCCTAGCGGGCTATGGCTACACCTTC. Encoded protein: CASSQDSGLAGYGYTF.

The CDR3 loop is CASSPQNTYNEQFF. DNA of the CDR3: TGTGCCAGCTCACCACAGAATACCTACAATGAGCAGTTCTTC. The chain combines TRBV18 with TRBJ2-1, with no clear D. Germline V gene sequence: CDR1 KGHSH, CDR2 LQKENI. This CDR3 region has 14 residues. Trimming removed 1 base from V and 2 bases from J, with 6 bases in between. The variable domain in full, completed from reference TRBV18 and TRBJ2-1, reads NAGVMQNPRHLVRRRGQEARLRCSPMKGHSHVYWYRQLPEEGLKFMVYLQKENIIDESGMPKERFSAEFPKEGPSILRIQQVVRGDSAAYFCASSPQNTYNEQFFGPGTRLTVL.

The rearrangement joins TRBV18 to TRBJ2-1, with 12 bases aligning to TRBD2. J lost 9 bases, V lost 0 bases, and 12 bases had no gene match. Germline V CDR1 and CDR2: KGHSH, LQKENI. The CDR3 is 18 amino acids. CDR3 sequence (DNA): TGTGCCAGCTCACCACCGACTAGCGGGGGTCCCCACACCGCTGAGCAGTTCTTC. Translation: CASSPPTSGGPHTAEQFF.

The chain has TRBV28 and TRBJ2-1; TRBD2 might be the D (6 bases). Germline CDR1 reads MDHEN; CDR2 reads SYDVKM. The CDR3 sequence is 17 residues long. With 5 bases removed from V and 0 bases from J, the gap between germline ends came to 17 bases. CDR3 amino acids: CASSKLTSRYSYNEQFF. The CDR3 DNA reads TGTGCCAGCAGTAAACTAACTAGCCGATACTCCTACAATGAGCAGTTCTTC.

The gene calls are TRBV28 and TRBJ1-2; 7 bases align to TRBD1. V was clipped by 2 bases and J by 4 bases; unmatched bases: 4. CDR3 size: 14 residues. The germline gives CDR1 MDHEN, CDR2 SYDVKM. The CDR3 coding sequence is TGTGCCAGCAGTTTAAGGGACAGCCGCTATGGCTACACCTTC. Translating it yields CASSLRDSRYGYTF.